Each of the 19 T cell receptor beta chains below was sequenced from the same sample in a study of identical twins. TCRdb fed the 5' RACE reads into MiXCR, producing one record per CDR3 protein. The sample lists 650,000 to 800,000 distinct CDR3 sequences, 8% to 9% occurring once. These same data were also listed under a study on yellow fever vaccine responses in identical twins.

The sequenced sample was PBMCs. The receptors here all came from a woman aged 18-29 years in good health.

J is TRBJ2-1 and V is TRBV3-1, with D maybe TRBD2 (6 bases). The CDR3 covers 15 residues. The germline V gene has CDR1 LGHDT and CDR2 YNNKEL (reference sequence). The V gene lost 1 base and the J gene lost 3 bases, with 10 bases spanning the gap. The CDR3 region has the DNA TGTGCCAGCAGCCAAGCGGGGGTTCACTACAATGAGCAGTTCTTC. This gives the protein CASSQAGVHYNEQFF.

The V and J genes are TRBV18 and TRBJ2-1; TRBD2 might be the D (7 bases). Germline-derived CDR1 and CDR2 are KGHSH and LQKENI. V lost 1 base, J lost 0 bases, and 10 bases lay in between. CDR3 length: 16 amino acids. CDR3 residues: CASSPLGGPSYNEQFF. The CDR3 DNA follows: TGTGCCAGCTCACCACTCGGGGGGCCCTCCTACAATGAGCAGTTCTTC.

The chain couples TRBV10-3 to TRBJ2-1; 10 nucleotides line up with TRBD2. The CDR3 sequence is 16 residues long. In germline, CDR1 is ENHRY, CDR2 SYGVKD. V shed 4 bases, J shed 8 bases, and the junction held 11 bases outside the gene matches. The CDR3 region has the DNA TGTGCCATCAGTGGACTAGCGGGCTACCAGCAGGATGAGCAGTTCTTC. This gives the protein CAISGLAGYQQDEQFF.

At least ten counts were recorded for this clonotype. The V call is TRBV7-3, the J call TRBJ2-1; maybe TRBD1 (5 bases). Deletions cut 4 bases from V and 6 bases from J, with 10 bases between. Looked up from germline, CDR1 is SGHTA and CDR2 is FQGTGA. This CDR3 has 13 residues. The CDR3 here is CASSSGIGNEQFF. CDR3 DNA sequence: TGTGCCAGCAGCTCAGGGATAGGCAATGAGCAGTTCTTC. Based on the CDR3 plus reference TRBV7-3 and TRBJ2-1, the full variable domain is GAGVSQTPSNKVTEKGKYVELRCDPISGHTALYWYRQSLGQGPEFLIYFQGTGAADDSGLPNDRFFAVRPEGSVSTLKIQRTERGDSAVYLCASSSGIGNEQFFGPGTRLTVL.

Only a few counts were recorded for this clonotype. V is TRBV7-3 and J is TRBJ2-3, with D possibly TRBD2 on 5 matching bases. V lost 1 base, J lost 6 bases, and 8 bases lay in between. From germline, CDR1 is SGHTA and CDR2 FQGTGA. This CDR3 spans 13 amino acids. The CDR3 coding sequence is TGTGCCAGCAGCTTAATTCTAGCTGATACGCAGTATTTT. It yields the protein CASSLILADTQYF.

The V and J genes are TRBV12-3 or TRBV12-4 and TRBJ2-1; no clear D gene. The CDR3 totals 12 residues. V was pared by 6 bases and J by 10 bases, with 13 bases between. CDR3 DNA: TGTGCCAGCAGCCCTTACCAGAGGGAGCAGTTCTTC. Translating gives CASSPYQREQFF.

This clonotype was found a few times. The rearrangement uses TRBV24-1 and TRBJ2-1, with TRBD1 matching over 8 bases. Germline lookup yields CDR1 KGHDR and CDR2 SFDVKD. Trimming cost V 4 bases and J 1 base; bases outside gene matches: 2. The CDR3 is made up of 15 amino acids. The CDR3 DNA reads TGTGCCACCAGTGAAGGACAGGGTTCCTACAATGAGCAGTTCTTC. Amino acids: CATSEGQGSYNEQFF.

The CDR3 DNA is TGCGCCAGCAGCCAAGCCCTCGGGAGTCGCGAGCAGTTCTTC. Protein sequence: CASSQALGSREQFF. V gene TRBV4-3 combines with J gene TRBJ2-1; D is possibly TRBD2 (6 bases). The V gene's germline CDR1 is LGHNA and CDR2 YSLEER. V dropped 1 base and J dropped 10 bases, with 14 bases sitting between them. The CDR3 is 14 residues long.

This clonotype was counted once. The chain couples TRBV7-2 to TRBJ2-1; D not resolved. CDR1 and CDR2 (germline): SGHTA, FQGNSA. V was shortened by 5 bases and J by 7 bases, with 12 bases between the two germline ends. The CDR3 extends over 13 amino acids. The CDR3 DNA sequence: TGTGCCAGCAGCACACTGCCTCTAAATGAGCAGTTCTTC. It encodes CASSTLPLNEQFF.

This clonotype was observed a handful of times. This chain connects TRBV11-1 to TRBJ2-5; 12 bases align to TRBD2. Trimming at V came to 4 bases and at J to 2 bases, leaving 11 bases not matched to a gene. CDR3 size: 18 residues. From germline, CDR1 is SGHAT and CDR2 FQDESV (reference sequence). The CDR3 DNA sequence: TGTGCCAGCAGCTCGCACCCGCCGACTAGCGGGGGACAAGAGACCCAGTACTTC. Its protein is CASSSHPPTSGGQETQYF.

This clonotype showed up many times. The V gene is TRBV29-1, the J gene TRBJ2-1; 7 positions agree with TRBD2. CDR3 length: 14 residues. Trimming at V came to 6 bases and at J to 4 bases, leaving 9 bases not matched to a gene. Germline V CDR1 and CDR2: SQVTM, ANQGSEA. The CDR3 DNA sequence: TGCAGCGTCCCCGTTGGCGGGAGTTACAATGAGCAGTTCTTC. Translating it yields CSVPVGGSYNEQFF.

This clonotype appeared many times. This chain connects TRBV6-5 to TRBJ2-5, with D hard to call. The CDR3 has 16 amino acids. Trimming cost V 2 bases and J 4 bases, with 17 bases left between them. CDR1 MNHEY and CDR2 SVGAGI come from the germline V gene. Here the CDR3 DNA reads TGTGCCAGCAGTTACCTAGACATCGCGCTTTCAGAGACCCAGTACTTC. This encodes CASSYLDIALSETQYF.

The chain uses TRBV28 and TRBJ1-5; D unclear. The length of the CDR3 is 17 residues. Trimming shortened V by 3 bases and J by 3 bases, and 18 bases separated the two germline ends. CDR1 MDHEN and CDR2 SYDVKM come from the germline V gene. The CDR3 DNA follows: TGTGCCAGCAGTTTTATCGGCGCCCTGGCGAACAATCAGCCCCAGCATTTT. As protein: CASSFIGALANNQPQHF.

In this sample, this clonotype turned up a few times. The chain is built from TRBV4-3 and TRBJ2-7; possibly TRBD1 for D (5 bases). Germline loops: CDR1 LGHNA, CDR2 YSLEER. Trimming cost V 1 base and J 6 bases, with 19 bases left between them. The CDR3 is made up of 16 amino acids. The CDR3 nucleotides are TGCGCCAGCAGCCAAGCGATCGTACAGGCAAGTTCCGAGCAGTACTTC. Amino acids: CASSQAIVQASSEQYF.

The CDR3 DNA sequence: TGTGCCAGCAGCTTAGGGTGGGAGTGGGAACAGTTCTTC. Protein product: CASSLGWEWEQFF. The chain links TRBV11-1 to TRBJ2-1; the D gene is possibly TRBD2 (5 bases). Germline CDR1 SGHAT, CDR2 FQDESV (reference sequence). V lost 1 base to trimming and J lost 13 bases, with 14 bases between them. CDR3 length equals 13 residues.

This clonotype was counted only a few times. The chain joins TRBV3-1 to TRBJ2-3; perhaps TRBD2 as D (7 bases). This CDR3 is built from 17 residues. The V end was cut by 0 bases, the J end by 0 bases, with 13 bases between. In germline, CDR1 is LGHDT, CDR2 YNNKEL (reference sequence). The CDR3 nucleotides are TGTGCCAGCAGCCAAGACTGGGGGGGGGCTAGCACAGATACGCAGTATTTT. This gives the protein CASSQDWGGASTDTQYF.

The rearrangement uses TRBV5-1 and TRBJ1-1; 10 bases align to TRBD1. After removal of 0 bases from V and 0 bases from J, the junction contained 17 bases not matched to a gene. The germline V gene encodes CDR1 SGHRS and CDR2 YFSETQ. The CDR3 length is 21 residues. The CDR3 is CASSLEIRTGGVWSMNTEAFF. CDR3 coding DNA: TGCGCCAGCAGCTTGGAAATACGGACAGGGGGTGTGTGGAGCATGAACACTGAAGCTTTCTTT.

This clonotype was detected ten times or more. The rearrangement joins TRBV5-1 to TRBJ2-5, with D uncertain. The V and J ends lost 0 bases and 2 bases respectively, with 11 bases between them. This CDR3 region has 15 residues. Germline loops: CDR1 SGHRS, CDR2 YFSETQ. CDR3 nucleotides: TGCGCCAGCAGCTTGGCGCTCGGAAGGCAAGAGACCCAGTACTTC. Its protein is CASSLALGRQETQYF.

The V and J genes are TRBV28 and TRBJ2-2; TRBD2 matches at 9 bases. Losses at the gene ends were 6 bases for V and 0 bases for J; bases not matched to a gene: 11. The germline CDR1 and CDR2 sequences are MDHEN and SYDVKM. The CDR3 consists of 18 residues. CDR3 nucleotides: TGTGCCAGCAGCGTGTTTTTTGCGGGGGGGCCGAACACCGGGGAGCTGTTTTTT. Protein sequence: CASSVFFAGGPNTGELFF.